The 19 T cell receptor beta chains listed next were all sequenced from one sample in a study of blood T cell repertoires in COVID-19. Data came from immunoSEQ multiplex PCR; TCRdb stores just in-frame clones and leaves some out. Among roughly 190,000 clones listed, about 88% were seen once. Sequencing input: PBMCs or T cells enriched from blood (not recorded which). These receptors came from a woman between 25 and 40 years old who had recovered from COVID-19.

In its sample, this clone was seen a few times. The chain uses TRBV6-5 and TRBJ1-5; TRBD1 is a possible D gene (6 bases). Trimming left V 6 bases short and J 1 base short, with 10 bases between. The CDR3 has 14 amino acids. The germline V gene has CDR1 MNHEY and CDR2 SVGAGI. In nucleotides, the CDR3 is TGTGCCAGCAGAGGGGACACAAGCAATCAGCCCCAGCATTTT. Its translation is CASRGDTSNQPQHF.

The V and J genes are TRBV7-9 and TRBJ1-6; maybe TRBD1 (5 bases). The germline V gene encodes CDR1 SEHNR and CDR2 FQNEAQ (reference sequence). The V gene lost 5 bases and the J gene lost 9 bases, with 11 bases spanning the gap. This CDR3 contains 13 residues. Here the CDR3 DNA reads TGTGCCAGCAGCATCAGGGAGGGTTCACCCCTCCACTTT. This codes for CASSIREGSPLHF.

This clone appeared a few times. The CDR3: CASSHGRSQGYTF. Here the CDR3 DNA reads TGTGCCAGCAGTCATGGGAGGTCGCAGGGCTACACCTTC. This chain joins TRBV28 and TRBJ1-2, with D uncertain. The germline CDR1 and CDR2 sequences are MDHEN and SYDVKM. V lost 5 bases to trimming and J lost 8 bases, with 15 bases between them. The CDR3 consists of 13 residues.

CDR3 amino acids: CASSIGTSGRWAQYF. As DNA, the CDR3 is TGTGCCAGCAGCATAGGGACTAGCGGGAGATGGGCGCAGTATTTT. The chain links TRBV3-1 (or the pseudogene TRBV3-2) to TRBJ2-3, with TRBD2 matching over 14 bases. Germline loops: CDR1 LGHDT, CDR2 YNNKEL (reference sequence). V lost 5 bases and J lost 10; bases outside the gene matches: 8. The CDR3 has 15 residues.

The J gene is TRBJ2-3, the V gene TRBV9; 13 bases map to TRBD2. V trimming: 4 bases; J trimming: 3 bases; junction bases outside the gene matches: 8. The CDR3 is made up of 17 amino acids. Germline CDR1 reads SGDLS; CDR2 reads YYNGEE. The CDR3 DNA follows: TGTGCCAGCAGCCACCCGAGGACTAGCGGGAGAACAGATACGCAGTATTTT. It is translated as CASSHPRTSGRTDTQYF.

The CDR3 loop reads CASSHRGSNEKLFF. In nucleotides, the CDR3 is TGTGCCAGCAGCCATCGGGGTTCTAATGAAAAACTGTTTTTT. This chain links TRBV7-2 with TRBJ1-4; D not resolved. V was shortened by 5 bases and J by 3 bases, with 10 bases between the two germline ends. The CDR3 is 14 residues long. Germline V gene lookup returns CDR1 SGHTA and CDR2 FQGNSA. Supplemented by reference TRBV7-2 and TRBJ1-4, the full variable domain reads GAGVSQSPSNKVTEKGKDVELRCDPISGHTALYWYRQSLGQGLEFLIYFQGNSAPDKSGLPSDRFSAERTGGSVSTLTIQRTQQEDSAVYLCASSHRGSNEKLFFGSGTQLSVL.

The chain is built from TRBV7-3 and TRBJ2-1; 7 bases match TRBD2. V lost 5 bases and J lost 2; bases outside the gene matches: 12. CDR1 SGHTA and CDR2 FQGTGA come from the germline V gene. The CDR3 loop spans 17 amino acids. This chain's CDR3 is CASSPQIGGSPYNEQFF. The CDR3 DNA follows: TGTGCCAGCAGCCCCCAGATCGGGGGGAGCCCCTACAATGAGCAGTTCTTC. Filled out from reference TRBV7-3 and TRBJ2-1, the complete variable domain reads GAGVSQTPSNKVTEKGKYVELRCDPISGHTALYWYRQSLGQGPEFLIYFQGTGAADDSGLPNDRFFAVRPEGSVSTLKIQRTERGDSAVYLCASSPQIGGSPYNEQFFGPGTRLTVL.

The chain uses TRBV7-9 and TRBJ2-5; weak D call: TRBD1 (5 bases). CDR3 length: 16 amino acids. Germline values: CDR1 SEHNR, CDR2 FQNEAQ (reference sequence). Trimming left V 2 bases short and J 2 bases short, with 15 bases between. DNA of the CDR3: TGTGCCAGCAGCTTATACAGGCCAGGTCCACAAGAGACCCAGTACTTC. Residues: CASSLYRPGPQETQYF.

This chain uses TRBV5-1 with TRBJ1-5; D is unclear. CDR1 and CDR2 from the germline V gene are SGHRS and YFSETQ. V dropped 2 bases and J dropped 7 bases, with 10 bases sitting between them. The CDR3 is made up of 13 amino acids. CDR3 residues: CASSLSVEQPQHF. For the CDR3, the DNA is TGCGCCAGCAGCTTATCGGTCGAGCAGCCCCAGCATTTT.

The chain is built from TRBV7-2 and TRBJ2-5; TRBD2 matches 12 bases. The J segment lost 6 bases and the V segment lost 4 bases, leaving 9 bases of the junction unmatched. The CDR3 sequence is 16 residues long. From germline, CDR1 is SGHTA and CDR2 FQGNSA. DNA for the CDR3: TGTGCCAGCAGCTCCGGGACTAGCGGGTCTTTAAAGACCCAGTACTTC. Its protein is CASSSGTSGSLKTQYF.

The CDR3 loop is CASSLGGTASSYNSPLHF. The CDR3, as DNA: TGTGCCAGCAGTTTAGGAGGGACGGCGAGCTCCTATAATTCACCCCTCCACTTT. The chain employs TRBV27 and TRBJ1-6, with a possible D match to TRBD1 (5 bases). Deletions cut 2 bases from V and 0 bases from J, with 14 bases between. The CDR3 runs 18 residues. Germline lookup yields CDR1 MNHEY and CDR2 SMNVEV (reference sequence).

The CDR3 DNA is TGTGCCAGCAGCCAAGAATTCATTTATGGCTACACCTTC. Residues: CASSQEFIYGYTF. This chain connects TRBV3-1 (or the pseudogene TRBV3-2) to TRBJ1-2; D remains unclear. Germline V gene lookup returns CDR1 LGHDT and CDR2 YNNKEL (reference sequence). CDR3 length: 13 residues. The ends were cut back, 0 bases at V and 5 bases at J, with 7 bases in the middle.

The chain has TRBV11-2 and TRBJ2-1, with TRBD1 as a possible D gene (5 bases). The germline V gene encodes CDR1 SGHAT and CDR2 FQNNGV. V lost 5 bases and J 6 bases, leaving 11 bases between the germline ends. The CDR3 sequence is 13 residues long. The CDR3 is CASSPGHFNEQFF. For the CDR3, the DNA is TGTGCCAGCAGCCCAGGACATTTCAATGAGCAGTTCTTC.

The rearrangement uses TRBV10-1 and TRBJ2-5, with D possibly TRBD2 on 5 matching bases. Trimming pared 2 bases from V and 2 bases from J, leaving 9 bases between. Germline CDR1 WNHNN, CDR2 SYGVQD (reference sequence). CDR3 length: 14 amino acids. The CDR3 region has the DNA TGCGCCAGCAGTGAGAGCGGCAGGCAAGAGACCCAGTACTTC. Amino acids: CASSESGRQETQYF.

The rearrangement links TRBV3-1 (or the pseudogene TRBV3-2) to TRBJ2-5; the match to TRBD2 covers 11 bases. V gave up 5 bases and J gave up 5 bases; unmatched junction bases: 7. Germline V CDR1 and CDR2: LGHDT, YNNKEL (reference sequence). This CDR3 has 15 residues. This CDR3 is CASSLGLAAGETQYF. In nucleotides, the CDR3 is TGTGCCAGCAGCTTGGGACTAGCGGCAGGGGAGACCCAGTACTTC.

As concerns this clone: Other nucleotide sequences from this sample produce the same CDR3. J is TRBJ1-3 and V is TRBV5-1; tentatively, D is TRBD1 (5 bases). The germline V and J ends were trimmed by 5 bases and 2 bases, with 11 bases remaining between them. This CDR3 spans 14 amino acids. Per the germline V gene, CDR1 is SGHRS and CDR2 is YFSETQ. The CDR3 here is CASSDQGTGNTIYF. In DNA, the CDR3 is TGCGCCAGCAGTGACCAGGGAACTGGAAACACCATATATTTT.

This clone has just one count. The gene calls are TRBV6-9 and TRBJ1-1; 7 positions agree with TRBD1. The V gene end was trimmed by 8 bases and the J gene end by 3 bases; junction bases not matched to a gene: 6. Germline V lookup: CDR1 MNHGY, CDR2 SVAAGI. The CDR3 has 13 amino acids. The CDR3 loop reads CASGRQGDTEAFF. CDR3 in DNA: TGTGCCAGCGGAAGGCAGGGGGACACTGAAGCTTTCTTT.

This rearrangement joins TRBV5-4 to TRBJ2-7; TRBD2 matches at 7 bases. After removal of 0 bases from V and 3 bases from J, the junction contained 9 bases not matched to a gene. The CDR3 totals 16 residues. Germline V gives CDR1 SGHNT, CDR2 YYREEE (reference sequence). CDR3 residues: CASSLVLGLAVYEQYV. CDR3 nucleotide sequence: TGTGCCAGCAGCTTGGTACTCGGGCTAGCGGTCTACGAGCAGTACGTC.

This sequence joins TRBV14 and TRBJ2-5, with 11 positions matching TRBD2. V lost 0 bases to trimming and J lost 2 bases; unmatched junction nucleotides: 5. The CDR3 has 17 amino acids. The germline V gene has CDR1 SGHDN and CDR2 FVKESK. This chain's CDR3 is CASSQDQLAGGQETQYF. The CDR3 DNA follows: TGTGCCAGCAGCCAAGATCAGCTAGCGGGGGGACAAGAGACCCAGTACTTC.